The 15 T cell receptor beta chains in this list originate from one sample, sequenced in a study of identical twins. TCRdb used MiXCR to reprocess the 5' RACE reads, holding one entry per CDR3 protein. This table has approximately 210,000 distinct CDR3 sequences, around 6.5% appearing once. These data also formed part of another study, on T cells expressing NK-cell markers.

Sequencing was done on a sample of CD8+ T cells sorted from blood. These receptors came from a woman aged 18-29 years in good health.

In this sample, this clonotype turned up a few times. The chain employs TRBV20-1 and TRBJ2-7; no clear D. This CDR3 contains 13 residues. The germline V and J ends were trimmed by 3 bases and 0 bases, with 9 bases remaining between them. Germline CDR1 reads DFQATT; CDR2 reads SNEGSKA (reference sequence). For the CDR3, the DNA is TGCAGTGCTAGTGACACCTTCTCCTACGAGCAGTACTTC. As protein: CSASDTFSYEQYF.

This clonotype was detected a few times. J is TRBJ2-7 and V is TRBV12-3 or TRBV12-4, with unresolved D. V was shortened by 5 bases and J by 1 base, with 21 bases between the two germline ends. This CDR3 spans 17 amino acids. The CDR3 DNA reads as TGTGCCAGCAGTCATCATAATCCCTATCCCGATTCCTACGAGCAGTACTTC. This gives the protein CASSHHNPYPDSYEQYF.

Many counts were recorded for this clonotype. This chain joins TRBV7-9 and TRBJ2-7; unclear D gene. The length of the CDR3 is 12 residues. V shed 4 bases and J shed 3 bases, with 7 bases lying between them. From germline, CDR1 is SEHNR and CDR2 FQNEAQ (reference sequence). For the CDR3, the DNA is TGTGCCAGCAGCTCGGACCTCTACGAGCAGTACTTC. Its protein is CASSSDLYEQYF.

This clonotype came up many times. The chain is built from TRBV7-9 and TRBJ2-2; D gene ambiguous. V was shortened by 1 base and J by 6 bases, with 9 bases between the two germline ends. Looked up from germline, CDR1 is SEHNR and CDR2 is FQNEAQ (reference sequence). The CDR3 sequence is 14 residues long. CDR3 DNA sequence: TGTGCCAGCAGCTTAGTGGCGGCGCCCGGGGAGCTGTTTTTT. Its protein is CASSLVAAPGELFF. The full variable domain, rest sourced from reference TRBV7-9 and TRBJ2-2, is DTGVSQNPRHKITKRGQNVTFRCDPISEHNRLYWYRQTLGQGPEFLTYFQNEAQLEKSRLLSDRFSAERPKGSFSTLEIQRTEQGDSAMYLCASSLVAAPGELFFGEGSRLTVL.

The chain recombines TRBV6-5 with TRBJ1-1; D ambiguous. The V gene lost 2 bases and the J gene lost 0 bases, with 7 bases spanning the gap. The CDR3 loop spans 14 amino acids. Germline V lookup: CDR1 MNHEY, CDR2 SVGAGI. The CDR3 loop is CASSYRTLNTEAFF. CDR3 DNA sequence: TGTGCCAGCAGTTACCGAACGCTGAACACTGAAGCTTTCTTT.

This clonotype showed up many times. The chain couples TRBV12-3 or TRBV12-4 to TRBJ2-1; D possibly corresponds to TRBD1 (7 bases). The ends were cut back, 6 bases at V and 8 bases at J, with 26 bases in the middle. The CDR3 totals 17 residues. In DNA form, the CDR3 reads TGTGCCAGCAGCGACCGGGACTTCACGAAAGGGGGCGATGAGCAGTTCTTC. Amino acid sequence: CASSDRDFTKGGDEQFF.

In this sample, this clonotype turned up a few times. In DNA, the CDR3 is TGCAGTGCTAGCGGGGGCCTAGCCTACGAGCAGTACTTC. This translates into CSASGGLAYEQYF. This rearrangement joins TRBV20-1 to TRBJ2-7; either TRBD1 or TRBD2 may supply D (6 bases each). The V gene lost 3 bases and the J gene lost 2 bases, with 11 bases spanning the gap. CDR3 length: 13 residues. Germline CDR1 and CDR2: DFQATT and SNEGSKA (reference sequence).

This clonotype was counted only a few times. The chain uses TRBV20-1 and TRBJ1-2, with 8 bases aligning to TRBD1. The V and J ends lost 7 bases and 2 bases, in that order; junction bases with no gene match: 12. The CDR3 sequence is 15 residues long. CDR1 DFQATT and CDR2 SNEGSKA come from the germline V gene (reference sequence). CDR3 residues: CSVLRGLDGNYGYTF. CDR3 coding DNA: TGCAGTGTCCTCAGGGGGCTTGATGGGAACTATGGCTACACCTTC.

This clonotype was seen only a few times. CDR3: CASSYTGNEKLFF. The DNA of the CDR3 is TGTGCCAGCAGTTACACAGGGAATGAAAAACTGTTTTTT. The J gene is TRBJ1-4, the V gene TRBV6-5, with a tentative D call TRBD1 (6 bases). The CDR3 has 13 amino acids. Between the trimmed V and J ends, which lost 2 bases and 5 bases, there was a span of 6 bases. Looked up from germline, CDR1 is MNHEY and CDR2 is SVGAGI.

In this sample, this clonotype turned up a few times. This chain uses TRBV4-2 with TRBJ2-7; 8 bases are a match to TRBD2. The CDR3 sequence is 15 residues long. Germline V gives CDR1 LGHNA, CDR2 YNFKEQ. V was clipped by 1 base and J by 2 bases; unmatched bases: 4. In nucleotides, the CDR3 is TGTGCCAGCAGCCAAGTTACAGCGGGGGCCTACGAGCAGTACTTC. Protein sequence: CASSQVTAGAYEQYF.

This clonotype showed up many times. The chain is built from TRBV7-9 and TRBJ2-7; D tentatively fits TRBD1 or TRBD2 (7 bases each). CDR1 is SEHNR, CDR2 FQNEAQ, per germline (reference sequence). V lost 5 bases and J 5 bases, leaving 25 bases between the germline ends. This CDR3 is 17 amino acids long. The CDR3 loop is CASSPTSPSTGRDEQYF. The CDR3 DNA reads TGTGCCAGCAGCCCTACGAGCCCATCGACAGGGAGGGACGAGCAGTACTTC.

The chain recombines TRBV29-1 with TRBJ1-1; D uncertain. CDR1 is SQVTM and CDR2 is ANQGSEA in the germline V gene. V was pared by 1 base and J by 11 bases, with 8 bases between. The CDR3 runs to 10 residues. CDR3 DNA sequence: TGCAGCGTTGAAGTGCTGGGGGCTTTCTTT. Amino acid sequence: CSVEVLGAFF.

This clonotype was counted many times. V and J are TRBV9 and TRBJ2-1, with 10 bases lining up with TRBD2. CDR1 SGDLS and CDR2 YYNGEE come from the germline V gene. V lost 0 bases and J lost 10; bases outside the gene matches: 10. The CDR3 is made up of 16 amino acids. Here the CDR3 DNA reads TGTGCCAGCAGCGTAGAGCGGGAGGGCCTTAAACGAGAGCAGTTCTTC. Translated: CASSVEREGLKREQFF.

V and J are TRBV11-3 and TRBJ2-2; D might be TRBD2 (7 bases). This CDR3 contains 12 residues. Trimming stripped 4 bases from V and 9 bases from J, with 9 bases between. Germline V lookup: CDR1 SGHNT, CDR2 YENEEA. The CDR3 loop reads CASSSGGWELFF. For the CDR3, the DNA is TGTGCCAGCAGCTCGGGGGGCTGGGAGCTGTTTTTT.

Ten or more counts support this clonotype. For the CDR3, the DNA is TGCAGTGCTAGAGGGGGCCTTCGGGGAAACATTCAGTACTTC. It encodes CSARGGLRGNIQYF. V gene TRBV20-1 combines with J gene TRBJ2-4; tentatively, D is TRBD1 or TRBD2 (5 bases each). Trimming stripped 1 base from V and 6 bases from J, with 13 bases between. This CDR3 has 14 residues. From germline, CDR1 is DFQATT and CDR2 SNEGSKA (reference sequence).